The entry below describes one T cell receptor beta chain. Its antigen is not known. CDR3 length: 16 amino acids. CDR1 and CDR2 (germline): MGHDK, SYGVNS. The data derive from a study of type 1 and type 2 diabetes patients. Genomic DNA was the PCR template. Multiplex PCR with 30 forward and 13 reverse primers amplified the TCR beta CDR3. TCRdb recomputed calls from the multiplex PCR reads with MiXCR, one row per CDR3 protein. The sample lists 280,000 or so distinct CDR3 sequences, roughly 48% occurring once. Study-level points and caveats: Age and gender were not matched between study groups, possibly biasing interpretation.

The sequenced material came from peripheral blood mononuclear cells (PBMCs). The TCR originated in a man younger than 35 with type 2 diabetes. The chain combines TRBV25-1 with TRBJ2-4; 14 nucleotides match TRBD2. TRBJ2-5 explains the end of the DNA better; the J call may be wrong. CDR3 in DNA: TGTGCCAGCAGCCAGACTAGCGGGAGGGGCATAGGGACCCAGTACTTC. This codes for CASSQTSGRGIGTQYF.